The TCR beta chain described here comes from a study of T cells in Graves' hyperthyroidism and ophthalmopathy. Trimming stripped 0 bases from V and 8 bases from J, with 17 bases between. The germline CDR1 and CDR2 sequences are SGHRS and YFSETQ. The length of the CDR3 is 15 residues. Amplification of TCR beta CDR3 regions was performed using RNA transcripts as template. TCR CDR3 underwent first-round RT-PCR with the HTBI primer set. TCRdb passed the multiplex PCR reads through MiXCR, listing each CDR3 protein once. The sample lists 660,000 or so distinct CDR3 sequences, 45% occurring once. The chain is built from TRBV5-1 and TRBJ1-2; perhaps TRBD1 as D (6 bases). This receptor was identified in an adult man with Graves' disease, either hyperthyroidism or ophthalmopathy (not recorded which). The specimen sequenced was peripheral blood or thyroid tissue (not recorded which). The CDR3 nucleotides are TGCGCCAGCAGCTTGGTCGATGCAGGGGTGGACGGCTACACCTTC. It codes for CASSLVDAGVDGYTF.